This TCR beta chain was identified in a study of T-cell memory formation after mild COVID-19. In this sample, this clonotype turned up a few times. TCRdb processed the 5' RACE reads anew with MiXCR; each CDR3 protein has one entry. The sample lists about 44,000 distinct CDR3 sequences, more than 7% seen once, with about 1.4% in the top ten. V shed 6 bases and J shed 4 bases, with 15 bases lying between them. Germline V gives CDR1 SGHVS, CDR2 FQNEAQ. This CDR3 spans 14 amino acids. The material sequenced was PBMCs or a T cell subset sorted from them (not recorded which). This rearrangement joins TRBV7-8 to TRBJ1-2, with D perhaps matching TRBD1 (6 bases). This receptor was obtained from a man younger than 35 who had mild COVID-19 (a few samples of this study predate the infection). Cell type and time point are not known. This CDR3 is CASRSWGGPYGYTF. CDR3 nucleotide sequence: TGTGCCAGCAGGTCGTGGGGGGGGCCCTATGGCTACACCTTC.